This T cell receptor (beta chain) was captured by sequencing in a study of T cell repertoires in cytomegalovirus infection. Whole-study context: Matching HLA type, along with CMV infection, was indicated by public TCR beta signatures. General study points: Dominating the ex vivo response were TCR beta clonotypes that were CMV-specific and HLA-C-restricted. The cumulative frequency of public TCR beta families identified carriers of CMV plus the relevant HLA.

Germline V gives CDR1 SGDLS, CDR2 YYNGEE. V shed 3 bases, J shed 2 bases, and the junction held 9 bases outside the gene matches. The CDR3 totals 16 residues. TCRdb re-analysed the reads in MiXCR, keeping a single row per CDR3 protein. The sample yields roughly 500,000 distinct CDR3 sequences, approximately 15% seen once. About this clonotype itself: Its specificity is unknown.

The V and J genes are TRBV9 and TRBJ2-7, with 9 nucleotides matching TRBD1. The sequencing sample was made of CD8+ T cells from PBMCs. This sequence was found in a human donor in good health (CMV status not recorded). Some clones in this sample may be carry-over from other donors' samples. The CDR3 is CASSDGDRARTYEQYF. In DNA, the CDR3 is TGTGCCAGCAGCGACGGGGACAGGGCGAGGACCTACGAGCAGTACTTC.